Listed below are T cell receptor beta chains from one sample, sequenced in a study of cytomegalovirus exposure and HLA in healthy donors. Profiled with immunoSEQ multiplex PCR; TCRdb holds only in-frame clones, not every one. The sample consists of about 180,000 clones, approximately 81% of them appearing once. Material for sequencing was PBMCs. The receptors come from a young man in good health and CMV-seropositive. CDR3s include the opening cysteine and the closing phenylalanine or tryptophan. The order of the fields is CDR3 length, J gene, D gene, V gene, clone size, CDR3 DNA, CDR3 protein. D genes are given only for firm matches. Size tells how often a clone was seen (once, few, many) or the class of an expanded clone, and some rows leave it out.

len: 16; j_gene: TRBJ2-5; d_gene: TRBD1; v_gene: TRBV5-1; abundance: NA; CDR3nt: TGCGCCAGCAGCCTTGGACAGGGGAGTCTCCAAGAGACCCAGTACTTC; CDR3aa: CASSLGQGSLQETQYF
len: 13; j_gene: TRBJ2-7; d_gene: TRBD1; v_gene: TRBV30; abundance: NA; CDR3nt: TGTGCCAGCTCACAGGGGGGTCCCTACGAGCAGTACTTC; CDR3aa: CASSQGGPYEQYF
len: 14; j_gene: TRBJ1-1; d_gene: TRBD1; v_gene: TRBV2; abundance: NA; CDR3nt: TGTGCCAGCAAAGTCCAGGGGGCGGACACTGAAGCTTTCTTT; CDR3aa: CASKVQGADTEAFF
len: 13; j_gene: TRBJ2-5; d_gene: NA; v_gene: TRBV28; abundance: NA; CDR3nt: TGTGCCAGCAGTTTAAGGGGCTGGGAGACCCAGTACTTC; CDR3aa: CASSLRGWETQYF
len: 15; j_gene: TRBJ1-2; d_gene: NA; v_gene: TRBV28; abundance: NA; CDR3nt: TGTGCCAGCACCGCGGGAGAGGAGGCCAACTATGGCTACACCTTC; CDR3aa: CASTAGEEANYGYTF
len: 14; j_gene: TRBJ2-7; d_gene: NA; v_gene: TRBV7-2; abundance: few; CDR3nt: TGTGCCAGCAGCTCGACTAGTGGCTCCTACGAGCAGTACTTC; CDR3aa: CASSSTSGSYEQYF
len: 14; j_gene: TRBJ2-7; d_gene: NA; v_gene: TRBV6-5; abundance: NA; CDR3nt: TGTGCCAGCAGCCCCCTCGCCAGTTACCACGAGCAGTACTTC; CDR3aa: CASSPLASYHEQYF
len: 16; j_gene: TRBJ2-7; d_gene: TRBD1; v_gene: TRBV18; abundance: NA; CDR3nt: TGTGCCAGCTCACTCCTTCCCGGACAGGGTAATTACGAGCAGTACTTC; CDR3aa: CASSLLPGQGNYEQYF
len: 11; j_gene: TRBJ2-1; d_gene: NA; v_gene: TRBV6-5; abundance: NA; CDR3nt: TGTGCCAGCAGCCAGGGGCCAGGGCAGTTCTTC; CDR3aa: CASSQGPGQFF
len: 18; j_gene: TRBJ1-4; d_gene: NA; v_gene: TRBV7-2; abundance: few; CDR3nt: TGTGCCAGCAGCTTAACGGCAGGGAGGGCGGTAGCTAATGAAAAACTGTTTTTT; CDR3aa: CASSLTAGRAVANEKLFF
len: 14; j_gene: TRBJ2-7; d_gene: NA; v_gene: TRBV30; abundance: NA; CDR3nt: TGTGCCTGGAGTGTAGGAGGGACGTCATACGAGCAGTACTTC; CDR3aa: CAWSVGGTSYEQYF
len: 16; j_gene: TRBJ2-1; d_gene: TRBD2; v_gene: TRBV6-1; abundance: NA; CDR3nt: TGTGCCAGCAGTGGTCCACTAGCGGGGGGGTACAATGAGCAGTTCTTC; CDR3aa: CASSGPLAGGYNEQFF
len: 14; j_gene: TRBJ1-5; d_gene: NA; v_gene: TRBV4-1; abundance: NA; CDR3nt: TGCGCCAGCAGCCAATCAACAGGGAATCAGCCCCAGCATTTT; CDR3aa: CASSQSTGNQPQHF
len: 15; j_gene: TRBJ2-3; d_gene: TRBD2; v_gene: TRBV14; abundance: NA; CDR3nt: TGTGCCAGCAGCCAAACGGGGGGGTACACAGATACGCAGTATTTT; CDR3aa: CASSQTGGYTDTQYF
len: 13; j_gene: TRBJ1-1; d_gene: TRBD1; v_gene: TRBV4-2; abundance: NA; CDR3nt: TGTGCCAGCAGGGGACAGGGGGTGACTGAAGCTTTCTTT; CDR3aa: CASRGQGVTEAFF
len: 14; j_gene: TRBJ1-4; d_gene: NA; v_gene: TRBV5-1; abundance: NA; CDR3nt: TGCGCCAGCAGCTTGGGACGGGAGGATGAAAAACTGTTTTTT; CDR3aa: CASSLGREDEKLFF
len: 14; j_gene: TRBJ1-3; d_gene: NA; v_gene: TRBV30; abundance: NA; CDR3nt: TGTGCCTGGAGTGTGGCGGATTCTGGAAACACCATATATTTT; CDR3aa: CAWSVADSGNTIYF
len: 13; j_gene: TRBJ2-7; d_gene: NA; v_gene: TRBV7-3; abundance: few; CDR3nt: TGTGCCAGCAGCTTAGCGGGACCTTACGAGCAGTACTTC; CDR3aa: CASSLAGPYEQYF
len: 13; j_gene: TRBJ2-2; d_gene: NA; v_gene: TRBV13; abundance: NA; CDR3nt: TGTGCCAGCAGCTCCCAGAACACCGGGGAGCTGTTTTTT; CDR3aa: CASSSQNTGELFF
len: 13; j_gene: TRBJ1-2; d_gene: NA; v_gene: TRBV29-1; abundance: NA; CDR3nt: TGCAGCGTTGAGGGAGAGGTACTTGGAGGCTACACCTTC; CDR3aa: CSVEGEVLGGYTF
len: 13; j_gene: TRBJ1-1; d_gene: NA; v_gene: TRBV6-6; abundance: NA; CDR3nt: TGTGCCAGCAGTTACTCCCGACAGCATGAAGCTTTCTTT; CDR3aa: CASSYSRQHEAFF
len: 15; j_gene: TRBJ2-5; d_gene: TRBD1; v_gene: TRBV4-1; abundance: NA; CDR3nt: TGCGCCAGCAGCCAAGTGGGGCAGGGGGCAGAGGCCCAGTACTTC; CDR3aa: CASSQVGQGAEAQYF
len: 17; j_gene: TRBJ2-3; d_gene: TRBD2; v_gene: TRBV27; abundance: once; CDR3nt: TGTGCCAGCAGTCGCACAAGGACTAGGACTAGCACAGATACGCAGTATTTT; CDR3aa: CASSRTRTRTSTDTQYF
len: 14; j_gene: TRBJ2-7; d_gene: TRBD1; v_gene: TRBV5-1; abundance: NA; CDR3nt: TGCGCCAGCAGCTTCCGAGACAGGGATAAGGGGCAGTACTTC; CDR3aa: CASSFRDRDKGQYF
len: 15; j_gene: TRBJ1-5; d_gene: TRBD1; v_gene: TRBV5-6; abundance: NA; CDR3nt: TGTGCCAGCAGCTTGGGTACAGGGGGCAATCAGCCCCAGCATTTT; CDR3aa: CASSLGTGGNQPQHF
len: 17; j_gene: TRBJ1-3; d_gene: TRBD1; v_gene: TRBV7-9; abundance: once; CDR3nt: TGTGCCAGCAGCTTGGGGGACAGGGGGGTATCTGGAAACACCATATATTTT; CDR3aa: CASSLGDRGVSGNTIYF
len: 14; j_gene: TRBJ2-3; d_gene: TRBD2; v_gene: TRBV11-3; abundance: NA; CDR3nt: TGTGCCAGCACCAGCGGGGGGGCAACAGATACGCAGTATTTT; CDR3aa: CASTSGGATDTQYF
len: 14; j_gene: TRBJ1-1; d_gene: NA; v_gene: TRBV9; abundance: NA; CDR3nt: TGTGCCAGCAGCGTAGACAGCAGAAACACTGAAGCTTTCTTT; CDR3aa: CASSVDSRNTEAFF
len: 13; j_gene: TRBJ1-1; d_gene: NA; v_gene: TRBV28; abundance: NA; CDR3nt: TGTGCCAGCAGTTTAGGAGGGATCACTGAAGCTTTCTTT; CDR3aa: CASSLGGITEAFF
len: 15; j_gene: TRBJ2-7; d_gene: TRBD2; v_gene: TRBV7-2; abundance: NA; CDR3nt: TGTGCCAGCAGCCCGACTAGCGGGGACTACTACGAGCAGTACTTC; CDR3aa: CASSPTSGDYYEQYF
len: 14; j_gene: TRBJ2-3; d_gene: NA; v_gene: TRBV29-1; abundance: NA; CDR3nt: TGCAGCGTCCTTCGGGGGGCTTCCACAGATACGCAGTATTTT; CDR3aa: CSVLRGASTDTQYF
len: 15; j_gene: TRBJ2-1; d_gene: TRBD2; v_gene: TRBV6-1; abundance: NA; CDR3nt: TGTGCCAGCAGCATCCATAGCGGGAGAGACAATGAGCAGTTCTTC; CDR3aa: CASSIHSGRDNEQFF
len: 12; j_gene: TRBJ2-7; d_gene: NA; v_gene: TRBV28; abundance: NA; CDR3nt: TGTGCCAGCAGTTTTGGAGCTGACGAGCAGTACTTC; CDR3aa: CASSFGADEQYF
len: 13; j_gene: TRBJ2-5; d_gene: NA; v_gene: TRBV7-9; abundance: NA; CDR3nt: TGTGCCAGCAGCTTAGTCGGGGAAGAGACCCAGTACTTC; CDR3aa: CASSLVGEETQYF
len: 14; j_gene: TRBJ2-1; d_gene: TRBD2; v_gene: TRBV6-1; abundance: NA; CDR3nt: TGTGCCCACCGACTAGCGGGGGCGTACAATGAGCAGTTCTTC; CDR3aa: CAHRLAGAYNEQFF
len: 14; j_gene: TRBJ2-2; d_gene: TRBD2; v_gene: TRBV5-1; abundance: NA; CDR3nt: TGCGCCAGCAGCGGGACTAGCGGGACCCAATTATTGTTTTTT; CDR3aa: CASSGTSGTQLLFF
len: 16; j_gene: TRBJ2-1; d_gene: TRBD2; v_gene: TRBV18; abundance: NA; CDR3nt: TGTGCCAGCTCACCACCAGCGGGGGCCATTTGGAATGAGCAGTTCTTC; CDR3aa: CASSPPAGAIWNEQFF
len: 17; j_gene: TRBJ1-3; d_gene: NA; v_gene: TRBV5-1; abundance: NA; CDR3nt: TGCGCCAGCAGCTTTTCGGGTCTACCGGACTCTGGAAACACCATATATTTT; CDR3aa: CASSFSGLPDSGNTIYF
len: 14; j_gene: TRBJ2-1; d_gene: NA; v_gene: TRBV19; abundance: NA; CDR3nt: TGTGCCAGTACTGGGACACTCCCCTACAATGAGCAGTTCTTC; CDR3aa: CASTGTLPYNEQFF
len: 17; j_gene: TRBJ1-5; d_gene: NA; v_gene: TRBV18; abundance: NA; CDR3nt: TGTGCCAGCTCACGGCCTTCGGGGGGCCGAGGCAATCAGCCCCAGCATTTT; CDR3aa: CASSRPSGGRGNQPQHF
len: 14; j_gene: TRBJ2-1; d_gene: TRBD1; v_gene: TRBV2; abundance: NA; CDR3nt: TGTGCCAGCAGTATCGGGACAGGGCACAATGAGCAGTTCTTC; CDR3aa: CASSIGTGHNEQFF
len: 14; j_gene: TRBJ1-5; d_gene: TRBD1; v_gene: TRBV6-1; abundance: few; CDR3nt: TGTGCCAGCAGTGCACAGGGGGCGAGTCAGCCCCAGCATTTT; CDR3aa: CASSAQGASQPQHF
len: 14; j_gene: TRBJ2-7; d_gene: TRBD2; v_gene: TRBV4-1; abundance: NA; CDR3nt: TGCGCCAGCAGGCGTCCCGGGGGGGCCTACGAGCAGTACTTC; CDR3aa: CASRRPGGAYEQYF
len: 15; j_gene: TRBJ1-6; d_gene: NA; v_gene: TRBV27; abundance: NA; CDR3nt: TGTGCCAGCAGCTATATGGCGGGGGTTGGATCACCCCTCCACTTT; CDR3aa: CASSYMAGVGSPLHF
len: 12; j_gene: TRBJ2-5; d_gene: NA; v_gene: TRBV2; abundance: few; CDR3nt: TGTGCCAGCAGTGAGGGGAGAGAGACCCAGTACTTC; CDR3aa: CASSEGRETQYF
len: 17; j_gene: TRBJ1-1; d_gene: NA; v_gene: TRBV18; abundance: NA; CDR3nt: TGTGCCAGCTCACCACGACAGGAAATGGTCCACGAGACTGAAGCTTTCTTT; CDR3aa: CASSPRQEMVHETEAFF
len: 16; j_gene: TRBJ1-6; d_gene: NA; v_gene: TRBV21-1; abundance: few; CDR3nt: TGTGCCAGCAGCAAAGCGACAGGGCATTATAATTCACCCCTCCACTTT; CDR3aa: CASSKATGHYNSPLHF